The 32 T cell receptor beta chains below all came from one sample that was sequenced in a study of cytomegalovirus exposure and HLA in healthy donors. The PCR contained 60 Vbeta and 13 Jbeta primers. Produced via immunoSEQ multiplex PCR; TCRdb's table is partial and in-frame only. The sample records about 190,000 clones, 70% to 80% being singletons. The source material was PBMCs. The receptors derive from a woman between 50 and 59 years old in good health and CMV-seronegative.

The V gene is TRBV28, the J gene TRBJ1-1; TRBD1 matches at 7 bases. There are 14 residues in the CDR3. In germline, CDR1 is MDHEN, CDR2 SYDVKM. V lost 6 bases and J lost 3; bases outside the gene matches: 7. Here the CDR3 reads CASRAGGKDTEAFF. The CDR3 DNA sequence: TGTGCCAGCAGAGCAGGGGGTAAGGACACTGAAGCTTTCTTT.

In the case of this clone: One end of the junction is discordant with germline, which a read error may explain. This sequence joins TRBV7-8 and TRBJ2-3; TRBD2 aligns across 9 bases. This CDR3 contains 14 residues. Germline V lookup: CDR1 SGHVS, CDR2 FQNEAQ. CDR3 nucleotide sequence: TGTGCCAGCAGCCCCGGGACTAGCAGAGATACGCAGTATTTT. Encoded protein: CASSPGTSRDTQYF. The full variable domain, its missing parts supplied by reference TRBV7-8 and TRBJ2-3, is GAGVSQSPRYKVAKRGQDVALRCDPISGHVSLFWYQQALGQGPEFLTYFQNEAQLDKSGLPSDRFFAERPEGSVSTLKIQRTQQEDSAVYLCASSPGTSRDTQYFGPGTRLTVL.

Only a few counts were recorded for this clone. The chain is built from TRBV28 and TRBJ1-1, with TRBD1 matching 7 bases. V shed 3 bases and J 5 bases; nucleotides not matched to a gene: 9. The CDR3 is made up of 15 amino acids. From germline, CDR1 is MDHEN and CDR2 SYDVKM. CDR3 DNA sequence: TGTGCCAGCAGTTTCAACCAGGGGACAGCAACTGAAGCTTTCTTT. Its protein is CASSFNQGTATEAFF.

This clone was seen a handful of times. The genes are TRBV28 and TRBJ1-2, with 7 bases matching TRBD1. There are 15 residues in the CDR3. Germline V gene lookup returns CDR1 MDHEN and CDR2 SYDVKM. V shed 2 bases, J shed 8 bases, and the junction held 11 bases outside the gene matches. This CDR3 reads CASSLLATGFGGYTF. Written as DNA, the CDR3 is TGTGCCAGCAGTTTACTAGCGACAGGGTTTGGGGGCTACACCTTC.

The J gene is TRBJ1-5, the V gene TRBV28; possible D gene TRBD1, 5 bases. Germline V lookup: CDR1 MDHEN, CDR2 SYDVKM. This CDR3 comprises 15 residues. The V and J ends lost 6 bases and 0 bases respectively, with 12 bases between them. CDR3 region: CASSSTVYSNQPQHF. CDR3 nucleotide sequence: TGTGCCAGCAGCTCGACAGTCTATAGCAATCAGCCCCAGCATTTT.

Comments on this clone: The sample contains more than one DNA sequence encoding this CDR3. The DNA for the CDR3 is TGTGCCAGCTCACCCCAATTGAGCTCCTACGAGCAGTACTTC. Translating gives CASSPQLSSYEQYF. This sequence joins TRBV18 and TRBJ2-7; D not resolved. V dropped 3 bases and J dropped 0 bases, with 9 bases sitting between them. This CDR3 has 14 amino acids. Per the germline V gene, CDR1 is KGHSH and CDR2 is LQKENI. Based on the CDR3 plus reference TRBV18 and TRBJ2-7, the full variable domain is NAGVMQNPRHLVRRRGQEARLRCSPMKGHSHVYWYRQLPEEGLKFMVYLQKENIIDESGMPKERFSAEFPKEGPSILRIQQVVRGDSAAYFCASSPQLSSYEQYFGPGTRLTVT.

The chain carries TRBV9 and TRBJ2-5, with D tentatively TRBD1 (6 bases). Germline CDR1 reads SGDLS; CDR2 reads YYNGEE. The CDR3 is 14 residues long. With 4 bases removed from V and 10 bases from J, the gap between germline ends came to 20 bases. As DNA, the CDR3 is TGTGCCAGCAGCCCTCAACCGGACAGTCCTTTCCAGTACTTC. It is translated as CASSPQPDSPFQYF. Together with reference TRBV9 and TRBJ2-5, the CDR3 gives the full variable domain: DSGVTQTPKHLITATGQRVTLRCSPRSGDLSVYWYQQSLDQGLQFLIQYYNGEERAKGNILERFSAQQFPDLHSELNLSSLELGDSALYFCASSPQPDSPFQYFGPGTRLLVL.

The CDR3 DNA sequence: TGTGCCAGCAGCCGCGACAGGGTGAACCAGCCCCAGCATTTT. It specifies CASSRDRVNQPQHF. This chain uses TRBV7-2 with TRBJ1-5, with 7 bases fitting TRBD1. The germline CDR1 and CDR2 sequences are SGHTA and FQGNSA. The CDR3 totals 14 residues. V was pared by 5 bases and J by 7 bases, with 8 bases of the junction left unmatched. The full variable domain, in which reference TRBV7-2 and TRBJ1-5 provide the parts outside the CDR3, is GAGVSQSPSNKVTEKGKDVELRCDPISGHTALYWYRQSLGQGLEFLIYFQGNSAPDKSGLPSDRFSAERTGGSVSTLTIQRTQQEDSAVYLCASSRDRVNQPQHFGDGTRLSIL.

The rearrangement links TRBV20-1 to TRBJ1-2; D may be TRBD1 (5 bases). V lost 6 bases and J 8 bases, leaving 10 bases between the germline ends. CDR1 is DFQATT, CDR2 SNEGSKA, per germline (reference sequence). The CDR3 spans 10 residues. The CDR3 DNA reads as TGCAGTGCAGCAGGGTACGGCTACACCTTC. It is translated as CSAAGYGYTF.

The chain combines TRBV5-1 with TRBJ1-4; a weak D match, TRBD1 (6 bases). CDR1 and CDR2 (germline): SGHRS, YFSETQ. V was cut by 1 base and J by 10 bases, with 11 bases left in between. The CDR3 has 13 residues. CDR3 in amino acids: CASSLNREGKLFF. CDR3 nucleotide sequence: TGCGCCAGCAGCTTGAACAGGGAGGGAAAACTGTTTTTT.

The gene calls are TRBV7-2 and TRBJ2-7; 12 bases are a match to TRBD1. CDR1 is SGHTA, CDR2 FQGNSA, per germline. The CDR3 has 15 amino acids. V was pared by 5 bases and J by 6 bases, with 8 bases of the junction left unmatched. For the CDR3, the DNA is TGTGCCAGCAGCCGCGGGGGACAGGGGGCCGGCGAGCAGTACTTC. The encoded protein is CASSRGGQGAGEQYF.

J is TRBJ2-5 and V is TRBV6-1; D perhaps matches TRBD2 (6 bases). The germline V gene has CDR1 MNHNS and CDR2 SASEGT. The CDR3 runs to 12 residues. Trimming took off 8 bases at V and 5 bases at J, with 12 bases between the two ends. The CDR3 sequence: CASGGGRETQYF. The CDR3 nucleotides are TGTGCCAGCGGCGGAGGGAGGGAGACCCAGTACTTC.

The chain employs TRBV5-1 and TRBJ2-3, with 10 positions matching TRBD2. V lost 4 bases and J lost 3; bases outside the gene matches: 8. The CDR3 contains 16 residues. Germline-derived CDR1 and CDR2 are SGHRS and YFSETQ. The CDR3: CASSLGVAGGTDTQYF. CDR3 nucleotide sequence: TGCGCCAGCAGCCTTGGAGTAGCGGGGGGTACAGATACGCAGTATTTT.

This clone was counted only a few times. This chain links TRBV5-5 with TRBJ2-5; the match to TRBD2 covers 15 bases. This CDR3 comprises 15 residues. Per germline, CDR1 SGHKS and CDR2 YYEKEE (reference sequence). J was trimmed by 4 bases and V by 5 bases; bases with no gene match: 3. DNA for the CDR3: TGTGCCAGCAGGGGGGGACTAGCGGGAGGAGAGACCCAGTACTTC. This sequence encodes CASRGGLAGGETQYF.

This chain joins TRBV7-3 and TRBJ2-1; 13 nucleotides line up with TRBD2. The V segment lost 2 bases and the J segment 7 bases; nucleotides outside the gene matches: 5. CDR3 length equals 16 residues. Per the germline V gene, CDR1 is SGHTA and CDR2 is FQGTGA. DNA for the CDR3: TGTGCCAGCAGCTTATCCGGGACTAGCGGGATAAATGAGCAGTTCTTC. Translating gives CASSLSGTSGINEQFF. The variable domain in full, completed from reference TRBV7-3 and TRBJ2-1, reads GAGVSQTPSNKVTEKGKYVELRCDPISGHTALYWYRQSLGQGPEFLIYFQGTGAADDSGLPNDRFFAVRPEGSVSTLKIQRTERGDSAVYLCASSLSGTSGINEQFFGPGTRLTVL.

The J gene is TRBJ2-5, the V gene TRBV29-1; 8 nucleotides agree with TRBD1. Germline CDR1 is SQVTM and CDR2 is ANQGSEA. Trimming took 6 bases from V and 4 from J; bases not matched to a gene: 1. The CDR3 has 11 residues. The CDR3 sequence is CSVTGGETQYF. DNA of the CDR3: TGCAGCGTCACAGGGGGAGAGACCCAGTACTTC.

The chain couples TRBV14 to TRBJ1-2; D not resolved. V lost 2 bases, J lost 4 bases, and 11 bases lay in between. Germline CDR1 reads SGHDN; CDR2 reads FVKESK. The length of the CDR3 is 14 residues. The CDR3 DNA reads TGTGCCAGCAGCCAATCTCCTTATCTCTATGGCTACACCTTC. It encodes CASSQSPYLYGYTF.

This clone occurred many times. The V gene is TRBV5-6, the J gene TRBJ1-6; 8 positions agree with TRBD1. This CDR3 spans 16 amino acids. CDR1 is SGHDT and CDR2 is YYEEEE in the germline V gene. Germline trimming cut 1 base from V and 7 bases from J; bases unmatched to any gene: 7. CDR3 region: CASSLPPGQENSPLHF. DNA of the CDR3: TGTGCCAGCAGCTTGCCCCCGGGACAGGAGAATTCACCCCTCCACTTT.

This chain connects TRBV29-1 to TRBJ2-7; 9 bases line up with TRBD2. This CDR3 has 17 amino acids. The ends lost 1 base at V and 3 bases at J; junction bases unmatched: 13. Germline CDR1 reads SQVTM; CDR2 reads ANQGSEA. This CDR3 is CSVEGAPSGVGSYEQYF. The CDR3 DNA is TGCAGCGTTGAAGGCGCGCCTAGCGGGGTGGGGAGCTACGAGCAGTACTTC.

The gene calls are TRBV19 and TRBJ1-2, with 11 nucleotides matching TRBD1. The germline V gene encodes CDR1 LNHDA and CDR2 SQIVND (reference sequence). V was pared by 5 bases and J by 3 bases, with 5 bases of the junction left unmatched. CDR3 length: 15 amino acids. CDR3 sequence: CASSPGQGVHYGYTF. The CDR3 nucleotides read TGTGCCAGTAGTCCGGGACAGGGGGTTCACTATGGCTACACCTTC. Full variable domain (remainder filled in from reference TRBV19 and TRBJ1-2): DGGITQSPKYLFRKEGQNVTLSCEQNLNHDAMYWYRQDPGQGLRLIYYSQIVNDFQKGDIAEGYSVSREKKESFPLTVTSAQKNPTAFYLCASSPGQGVHYGYTFGSGTRLTVV.

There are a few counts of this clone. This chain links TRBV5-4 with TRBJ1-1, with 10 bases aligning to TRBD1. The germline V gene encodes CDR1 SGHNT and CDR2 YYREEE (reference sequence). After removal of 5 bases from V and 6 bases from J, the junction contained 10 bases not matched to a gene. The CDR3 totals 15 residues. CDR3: CASSYRDRGLPEAFF. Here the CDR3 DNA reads TGTGCCAGCAGTTACCGGGACAGGGGTCTCCCTGAAGCTTTCTTT.

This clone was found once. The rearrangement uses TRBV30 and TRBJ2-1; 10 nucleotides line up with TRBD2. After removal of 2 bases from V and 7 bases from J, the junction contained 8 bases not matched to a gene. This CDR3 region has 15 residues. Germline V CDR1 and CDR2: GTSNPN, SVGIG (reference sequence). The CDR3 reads CAWSPGASGSNEQFF. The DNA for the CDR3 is TGTGCCTGGAGTCCAGGGGCTAGCGGGAGTAATGAGCAGTTCTTC.

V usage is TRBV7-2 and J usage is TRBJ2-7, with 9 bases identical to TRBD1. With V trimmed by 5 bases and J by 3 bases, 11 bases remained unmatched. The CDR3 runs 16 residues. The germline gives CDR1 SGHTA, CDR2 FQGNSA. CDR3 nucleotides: TGTGCCAGCAGCCTCGCTCCCGGGACAGGGAACTACGAGCAGTACTTC. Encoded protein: CASSLAPGTGNYEQYF. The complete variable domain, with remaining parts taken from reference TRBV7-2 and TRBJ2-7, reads GAGVSQSPSNKVTEKGKDVELRCDPISGHTALYWYRQSLGQGLEFLIYFQGNSAPDKSGLPSDRFSAERTGGSVSTLTIQRTQQEDSAVYLCASSLAPGTGNYEQYFGPGTRLTVT.

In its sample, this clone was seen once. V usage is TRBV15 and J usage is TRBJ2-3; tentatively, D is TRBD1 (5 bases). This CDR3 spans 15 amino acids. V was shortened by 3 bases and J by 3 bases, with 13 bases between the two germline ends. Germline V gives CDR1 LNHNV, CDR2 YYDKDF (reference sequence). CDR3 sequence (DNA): TGTGCCACCAGCAGCGATCTACAGGTAACAGATACGCAGTATTTT. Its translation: CATSSDLQVTDTQYF.

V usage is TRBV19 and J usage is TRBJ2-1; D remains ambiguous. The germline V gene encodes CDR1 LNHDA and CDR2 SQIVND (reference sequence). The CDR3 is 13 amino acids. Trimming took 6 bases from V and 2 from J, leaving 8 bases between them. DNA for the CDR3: TGTGCCAGTAGCTCTAATGCCTACAATGAGCAGTTCTTC. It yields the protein CASSSNAYNEQFF.

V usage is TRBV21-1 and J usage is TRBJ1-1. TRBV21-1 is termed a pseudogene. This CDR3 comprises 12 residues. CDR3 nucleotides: TGTGCCAGCAGTCTCAGCCGGGTCGAAGCTTTCTTT. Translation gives CASSLSRVEAFF.

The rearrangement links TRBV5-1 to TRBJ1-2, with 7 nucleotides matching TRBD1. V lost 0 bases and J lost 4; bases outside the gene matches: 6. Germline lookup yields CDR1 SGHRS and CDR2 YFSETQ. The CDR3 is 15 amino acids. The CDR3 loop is CASSLDQGDPYGYTF. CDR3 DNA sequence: TGCGCCAGCAGCTTGGACCAGGGGGATCCCTATGGCTACACCTTC.

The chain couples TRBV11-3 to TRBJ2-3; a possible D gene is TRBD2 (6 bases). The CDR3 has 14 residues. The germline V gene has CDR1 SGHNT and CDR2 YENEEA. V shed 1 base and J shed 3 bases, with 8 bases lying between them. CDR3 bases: TGTGCCAGCAGCTTAGGCGGGATAACAGATACGCAGTATTTT. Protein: CASSLGGITDTQYF.

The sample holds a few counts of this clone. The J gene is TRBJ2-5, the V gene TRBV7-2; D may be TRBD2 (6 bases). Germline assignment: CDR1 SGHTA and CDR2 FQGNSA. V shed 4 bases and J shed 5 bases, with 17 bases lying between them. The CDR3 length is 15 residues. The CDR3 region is CASSSDQGLGETQYF. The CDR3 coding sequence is TGTGCCAGCAGCTCAGACCAGGGACTCGGGGAGACCCAGTACTTC.

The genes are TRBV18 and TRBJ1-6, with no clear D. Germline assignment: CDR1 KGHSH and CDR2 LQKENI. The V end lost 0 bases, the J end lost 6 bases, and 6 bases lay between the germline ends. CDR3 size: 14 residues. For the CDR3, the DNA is TGTGCCAGCTCACCACCGGGCTTTAATTCACCCCTCCACTTT. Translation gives CASSPPGFNSPLHF. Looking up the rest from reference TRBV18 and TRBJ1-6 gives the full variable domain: NAGVMQNPRHLVRRRGQEARLRCSPMKGHSHVYWYRQLPEEGLKFMVYLQKENIIDESGMPKERFSAEFPKEGPSILRIQQVVRGDSAAYFCASSPPGFNSPLHFGNGTRLTVT.

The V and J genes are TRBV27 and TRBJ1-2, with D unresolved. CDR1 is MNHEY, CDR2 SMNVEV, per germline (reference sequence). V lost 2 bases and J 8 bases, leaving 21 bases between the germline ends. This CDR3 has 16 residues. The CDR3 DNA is TGTGCCAGCAGTTTAATCAGTACCGGGCCTCGAGGGGGCTACACCTTC. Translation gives CASSLISTGPRGGYTF.

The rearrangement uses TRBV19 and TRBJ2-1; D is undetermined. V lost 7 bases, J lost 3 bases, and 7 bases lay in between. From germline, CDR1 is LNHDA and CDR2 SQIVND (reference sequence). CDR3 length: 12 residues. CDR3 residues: CASKSNYNEQFF. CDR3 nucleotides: TGTGCCAGTAAGAGCAACTACAATGAGCAGTTCTTC.